Reported below is one T cell receptor beta chain. What it recognizes is unknown. Germline V gene data show CDR1 as SGHRS and CDR2 as YFSETQ. V lost 5 bases and J 6 bases, leaving 12 bases between the germline ends. The CDR3 length is 13 residues. This sample was included in a study of vaccination and CD4 T cells after COVID-19. Study details: Blood was drawn a median around 72 days post second dose, range 14 to 241. The stimulus for the cells was overlapping spike peptides derived from SARS-CoV-2, HCoV-NL63, HCoV-OC43 and HCoV-229E. Study conclusions and caveats: Sampling was limited to relatively few convalescent patients, with no early post-infection timepoints studied.

The treatment was: roughly ten-day PBMC culture with coronavirus spike peptide pools or control peptides (ViraFEST assay). An Oncomine TCR Beta short-read assay was used to sequence the DNA from cultured CD4+ T cells. In TCRdb, the PCR reads were re-called with MiXCR into one record per CDR3 protein. The repertoire holds 9,500 to 10,000 distinct CDR3 sequences, with about two fifths as singletons. This chain uses TRBV5-1 with TRBJ2-1; TRBD1 is a possible D gene (6 bases). The sequence was obtained from a human donor who had recovered from COVID-19. The sample taken for sequencing was CD4+ T cells from blood, cultured in vitro. CDR3 loop: CASRNRDPNEQFF. The CDR3 coding sequence is TGCGCCAGCAGGAACAGGGATCCCAATGAGCAGTTCTTC.